This is a list of T cell receptor beta chains from one sample in a study of blood T cell repertoires in COVID-19. TCRdb keeps only in-frame clones here, not all; method: immunoSEQ multiplex PCR. The sample gives about 210,000 clones, approximately 85% of which show up once; under 2.5% is in the top ten. Sequencing used peripheral blood. The receptor set was obtained from a woman aged 65 to 85 with COVID-19, enrolled during active disease. CDR3s include the opening cysteine and the closing phenylalanine or tryptophan. The order of the fields is V gene, J gene, CDR3 protein.

TRBV4-2	TRBJ1-2	CASSQGQGDNYGYTF
TRBV5-4	TRBJ2-7	CASWPSGRTYEQYF
TRBV18	TRBJ2-1	CASSPPGQGSNEQFF
TRBV19	TRBJ1-5	CASTPTGDYESNQPQHF
TRBV12-3/TRBV12-4	TRBJ2-5	CASNPSKKETQYF
TRBV9	TRBJ2-5	CASSPTGIQETQYF
TRBV6-6	TRBJ2-5	CASSRGTGSETQYF
TRBV19	TRBJ1-3	CASSIAHSSGNTIYF
TRBV27	TRBJ1-6	CASRRDSSYNSPLHF
TRBV6-5	TRBJ2-2	CASSWDYTGELFF
TRBV30	TRBJ1-1	CAFQEAGVTNTEAFF
TRBV3-1/TRBV3-2	TRBJ1-1	CASSQSGQITTEAFF
TRBV6-2/TRBV6-3	TRBJ1-6	CASSYGQFNSPLHF
TRBV6-5	TRBJ1-1	CASRPDRTNTEAFF
TRBV19	TRBJ2-7	CASSPGQGPYEQYF